This TCR beta chain is from a study of blood T cell repertoires in COVID-19. Overall study context: Specimens from acute and convalescent COVID-19 originated in the United States, Italy and Spain. PBMCs, B-cell-depleted T cells, or T cells were the source of the cDNA or gDNA that made up the material.

In the original processing: Reference gene primer amplification gave nucleated cell count estimates. The data were produced by immunoSEQ multiplex PCR, yet TCRdb's version contains in-frame clones alone and is incomplete. That table gives V, J and clone size, and the DNA gave D and trimming. The repertoire consists of 80,000 to 100,000 clones, with approximately 87% occurring once and the leading ten covering 1.5%. This CDR3 region has 14 residues. Germline CDR1 SGHAT, CDR2 FQNNGV. Trimming took 5 bases from V and 5 from J; bases not matched to a gene: 8. Sequenced material: peripheral blood. The source is a human donor with active COVID-19. The donor label of this sample is uncertain. J is TRBJ1-1 and V is TRBV11-2; 7 nucleotides line up with TRBD1. Written as DNA, the CDR3 is TGTGCCAGCAGCGACCTACAGGGGAGGACTGAAGCTTTCTTT. As protein: CASSDLQGRTEAFF.